A single sample is the source of the 2 T cell receptor beta chains below, sequenced in a study of T cell repertoires in cytomegalovirus infection. In TCRdb, the reads were re-called with MiXCR into one record per CDR3 protein. The sample lists about 770,000 distinct CDR3 sequences; under 35% were seen once. Their cognate antigens are unknown. Sequenced material: cultured CD8+ T cells from PBMCs, taken from culture after CMV antigen stimulation. Receptor source: a human donor in good health (CMV status not recorded). Some clones in this sample may be carry-over from other donors' samples.

This chain connects TRBV15 to TRBJ1-2; 7 positions agree with TRBD1. Germline V lookup: CDR1 LNHNV, CDR2 YYDKDF (reference sequence). The CDR3 extends over 11 amino acids. The V gene end was trimmed by 8 bases and the J gene end by 8 bases; junction bases not matched to a gene: 5. The CDR3 nucleotides read TGTGCCACCGGGCAGGGGGAAGGCTACACCTTC. Protein: CATGQGEGYTF.

This sequence joins TRBV7-3 and TRBJ1-2; TRBD1 aligns across 7 bases. This CDR3 contains 16 residues. CDR1 is SGHTA and CDR2 is FQGTGA in the germline V gene. V lost 4 bases and J lost 0; bases outside the gene matches: 8. This CDR3 reads CASSSTGVEANYGYTF. CDR3 in DNA: TGTGCCAGCAGCTCCACAGGGGTCGAAGCTAACTATGGCTACACCTTC.